This entry is about one T cell receptor (beta chain). Its target is unknown. Sequencing used immunoSEQ multiplex PCR; TCRdb keeps in-frame clones, though not all of them. The data hold roughly 150,000 clones, with 85% to 90% observed a single time. Separate from the roughly 700-subject first cohort, the roughly 120-subject validation cohort was the one that the donors belonged to. The sample originates from a study of cytomegalovirus exposure and HLA in healthy donors. Study-level points and caveats: The authors enumerated roughly 160 TCR beta chains as linked to cytomegalovirus. Reports indicated that the classifier achieved high specificity and sensitivity in diagnosing cytomegalovirus status.

The source material was PBMCs. This receptor was taken from a woman aged 18-29 years in good health and CMV-seropositive.

The CDR3 DNA follows: TGTGCCAGCAGCGATCCCGGGGGTACCTACGAGCAGTACTTC. Translating gives CASSDPGGTYEQYF. The chain is built from TRBV11-3 and TRBJ2-7, with D perhaps matching TRBD2 (6 bases). The CDR3 length is 14 residues. Germline assignment: CDR1 SGHNT and CDR2 YENEEA. V gave up 5 bases and J gave up 2 bases, with 13 bases separating them.